These 21 T cell receptor beta chains came from one sample sequenced in a study of blood T cell repertoires in COVID-19. Libraries were prepared by immunoSEQ multiplex PCR; TCRdb keeps only in-frame clonotypes and omits some of them. This table has 300,000 to 500,000 clones, more than 75% appearing once. Sequencing input: PBMCs or T cells enriched from blood (not recorded which). All receptors come from a woman younger than 45 with acute COVID-19.

This clone has only one observation. This sequence joins TRBV4-1 and TRBJ1-1; 12 bases line up with TRBD1. Germline trimming cut 3 bases from V and 1 base from J; bases unmatched to any gene: 9. Per germline, CDR1 MGHRA and CDR2 YSYEKL. There are 18 residues in the CDR3. The CDR3 nucleotides are TGCGCCAGCAGCCAGTGGGGACAGGGGGCGAGAAAGAACACTGAAGCTTTCTTT. This sequence encodes CASSQWGQGARKNTEAFF.

This clone was counted between two and nine times. The chain couples TRBV11-3 to TRBJ2-1, with 7 bases identical to TRBD2. The V and J ends lost 3 bases and 6 bases, in that order; junction bases with no gene match: 5. The CDR3 runs 14 residues. CDR1 SGHNT and CDR2 YENEEA come from the germline V gene. DNA of the CDR3: TGTGCCAGCAGCTTGCGGGGGAGCGGCAATGAGCAGTTCTTC. Translated, it gives CASSLRGSGNEQFF.

The CDR3 bases are TGCAGCGCACAGACAGAGACGGCCTACGAGCAGTACTTC. This codes for CSAQTETAYEQYF. The chain employs TRBV29-1 and TRBJ2-7, with D tentatively TRBD1 (5 bases). The germline gives CDR1 SQVTM, CDR2 ANQGSEA. Trimming left V 7 bases short and J 2 bases short, with 15 bases between. CDR3 length: 13 amino acids.

About this clone itself: The same CDR3 is also encoded by other DNA sequences in this sample. In DNA, the CDR3 is TGTGCCATCAGTGAAGGACTAGCGGGGAGCACAGATACGCAGTATTTT. Translation: CAISEGLAGSTDTQYF. V and J are TRBV10-3 and TRBJ2-3, with TRBD2 matching 12 bases. CDR3 length equals 16 residues. Germline assignment: CDR1 ENHRY and CDR2 SYGVKD. Germline trimming cut 3 bases from V and 0 bases from J; bases unmatched to any gene: 1.

V and J are TRBV4-3 and TRBJ1-1; 7 bases map to TRBD1. Trimming took 5 bases from V and 4 from J; bases not matched to a gene: 4. The germline gives CDR1 LGHNA, CDR2 YSLEER. This CDR3 comprises 13 residues. CDR3 DNA sequence: TGCGCCAGCAGCTCGCCAGGGGGCACTGAAGCTTTCTTT. Its protein is CASSSPGGTEAFF.

The J gene is TRBJ2-1, the V gene TRBV30; 10 bases match TRBD2. V was pared by 0 bases and J by 6 bases, with 5 bases of the junction left unmatched. This CDR3 has 15 amino acids. Germline CDR1 and CDR2: GTSNPN and SVGIG (reference sequence). This CDR3 is CAWSVEIAGGNEQFF. CDR3 DNA: TGTGCCTGGAGTGTAGAAATAGCGGGGGGCAATGAGCAGTTCTTC.

The rearrangement links TRBV9 to TRBJ2-3; D not certain. The germline V gene encodes CDR1 SGDLS and CDR2 YYNGEE. V lost 6 bases to trimming and J lost 5 bases, with 10 bases between them. CDR3 size: 12 residues. CDR3 region: CASTDTRDTQYF. The DNA of the CDR3 is TGTGCCAGCACAGACACCCGAGATACGCAGTATTTT.

V and J are TRBV5-1 and TRBJ1-1; D is unresolved. Germline values: CDR1 SGHRS, CDR2 YFSETQ. V lost 0 bases and J 6 bases, leaving 9 bases between the germline ends. There are 13 residues in the CDR3. The CDR3: CASSLAGSPEAFF. In DNA form, the CDR3 reads TGCGCCAGCAGCTTGGCAGGCAGTCCTGAAGCTTTCTTT.

This chain uses TRBV5-1 with TRBJ2-2, with D possibly being TRBD2 (7 bases). This CDR3 spans 17 amino acids. The V gene's germline CDR1 is SGHRS and CDR2 YFSETQ. V was shortened by 0 bases and J by 0 bases, with 12 bases between the two germline ends. CDR3 DNA: TGCGCCAGCAGCTTGGGGGCGGGGGCCACGAACACCGGGGAGCTGTTTTTT. It encodes CASSLGAGATNTGELFF.

CDR3 amino acids: CASSGQGVNQPQHF. In DNA form, the CDR3 reads TGTGCCAGCAGTGGGCAGGGGGTAAATCAGCCCCAGCATTTT. The chain uses TRBV2 and TRBJ1-5, with 7 nucleotides matching TRBD1. Looked up from germline, CDR1 is SNHLY and CDR2 is FYNNEI. V gave up 4 bases and J gave up 4 bases; unmatched junction bases: 4. CDR3 size: 14 residues.

CDR3 sequence: CASSTSGAGTGELFF. CDR3 bases: TGTGCCAGCAGCACCTCAGGGGCTGGGACCGGGGAGCTGTTTTTT. The J gene is TRBJ2-2, the V gene TRBV9, with TRBD1 as a possible D gene (6 bases). CDR1 and CDR2 (germline): SGDLS, YYNGEE. Trimming left V 4 bases short and J 5 bases short, with 15 bases between. This CDR3 is built from 15 residues.

The chain employs TRBV6-5 and TRBJ1-2, with D unresolved. The CDR3 is made up of 13 amino acids. The germline V and J ends were trimmed by 7 bases and 2 bases, with 11 bases remaining between them. The germline V gene has CDR1 MNHEY and CDR2 SVGAGI. The CDR3 loop is CASKVGGNYGYTF. The CDR3 coding sequence is TGTGCCAGCAAAGTAGGAGGGAACTATGGCTACACCTTC.

The gene calls are TRBV24-1 and TRBJ2-5, with D tentatively TRBD2 (6 bases). Germline V gives CDR1 KGHDR, CDR2 SFDVKD. The CDR3 contains 13 residues. Trimming took 7 bases from V and 1 from J, leaving 9 bases between them. The CDR3 region is CATSTGLQETQYF. The CDR3 DNA is TGTGCCACCAGCACGGGACTCCAAGAGACCCAGTACTTC.

The V and J genes are TRBV29-1 and TRBJ1-2, with D perhaps TRBD1 (5 bases). The germline V and J ends were trimmed by 7 bases and 2 bases, with 17 bases remaining between them. CDR1 SQVTM and CDR2 ANQGSEA come from the germline V gene. The CDR3 runs to 14 residues. CDR3 region: CSAGGNPGNYGYTF. Written as DNA, the CDR3 is TGCAGCGCTGGGGGGAACCCGGGGAACTATGGCTACACCTTC. Looking up the rest from reference TRBV29-1 and TRBJ1-2 gives the full variable domain: SAVISQKPSRDICQRGTSLTIQCQVDSQVTMMFWYRQQPGQSLTLIATANQGSEATYESGFVIDKFPISRPNLTFSTLTVSNMSPEDSSIYLCSAGGNPGNYGYTFGSGTRLTVV.

V gene TRBV13 combines with J gene TRBJ1-1, with TRBD1 as a possible D gene (5 bases). Germline CDR1 is PRHDT and CDR2 is FYEKMQ (reference sequence). CDR3 size: 16 residues. V was shortened by 1 base and J by 1 base, with 13 bases between the two germline ends. The CDR3 nucleotides read TGTGCCAGCAGCTTAGCGGCAGGGTGGGGGAACACTGAAGCTTTCTTT. As protein: CASSLAAGWGNTEAFF.

V gene TRBV5-8 combines with J gene TRBJ1-2, with no clear D. CDR3 length: 13 residues. Trimming took 10 bases from V and 3 from J, leaving 16 bases between them. The germline CDR1 and CDR2 sequences are SGHTS and YDEGEE. In DNA form, the CDR3 reads TGTGCCGGAACCCGACGGGAAGACTATGGCTACACCTTC. This translates into CAGTRREDYGYTF.

The chain links TRBV7-3 to TRBJ1-6; the match to TRBD1 covers 7 bases. V shed 0 bases and J 7 bases; nucleotides not matched to a gene: 3. CDR3 length: 15 residues. The germline CDR1 and CDR2 sequences are SGHTA and FQGTGA. CDR3 DNA sequence: TGTGCCAGCAGCTTAACAGGGGGCGCAAATTCACCCCTCCACTTT. This sequence encodes CASSLTGGANSPLHF.

The rearrangement links TRBV19 to TRBJ1-6; D remains unclear. Trimming removed 10 bases from V and 2 bases from J, with 18 bases in between. The length of the CDR3 is 16 residues. Germline CDR1 reads LNHDA; CDR2 reads SQIVND (reference sequence). The CDR3 loop reads CANHLARETYNSPLHF. In nucleotides, the CDR3 is TGTGCCAACCACCTCGCGAGGGAAACCTATAATTCACCCCTCCACTTT.

In DNA form, the CDR3 reads TGTGCCAGAAACCAATGCGGGTTTACCTCTGGAAACACCATATATTTT. It translates to CARNQCGFTSGNTIYF. The gene calls are TRBV5-3 and TRBJ1-3; D uncertain. TRBV5-3 is an ORF, and what it does is uncertain. V lost 6 bases, J lost 0 bases, and 16 bases lay in between. The CDR3 spans 16 residues.

This chain joins TRBV10-2 and TRBJ2-7, with TRBD2 identical over 7 bases. CDR3 length: 16 amino acids. Unmatched junction bases numbered 13, after V lost 4 bases and J lost 4 bases. Germline V gives CDR1 WSHSY, CDR2 SAAADI. The CDR3: CASSAPGSGTTYEQYF. The CDR3 DNA follows: TGCGCCAGCAGTGCCCCGGGGAGCGGGACGACATACGAGCAGTACTTC.

The chain uses TRBV19 and TRBJ1-5; D is possibly TRBD1 (6 bases). This CDR3 is 15 amino acids long. In germline, CDR1 is LNHDA, CDR2 SQIVND (reference sequence). V lost 5 bases, J lost 3 bases, and 14 bases lay in between. The CDR3 DNA reads TGTGCCAGTAGTCTTACCGACAGGTCCAATCAGCCCCAGCATTTT. Residues: CASSLTDRSNQPQHF.